This T cell receptor beta chain was observed in a study of T-cell reconstitution after alpha-beta-depleted transplantation in children. TCRbeta library preparation incorporated unique molecular identifiers. TCRdb re-derived calls from the PCR reads in MiXCR, one entry per CDR3 protein. This table has more than 150,000 distinct CDR3 sequences, more than 14% appearing once. The sample consisted of PBMCs from the stem cell graft donor, taken from the stem cell graft. This clonotype originated in a human donor who donated a stem cell graft to a child with acute lymphoblastic leukemia.

DNA for the CDR3: TGTGCCAGTAGTCGAGGCGGACAGAGCTTTCCAGATACGCAGTATTTT. Translation: CASSRGGQSFPDTQYF. The chain carries TRBV19 and TRBJ2-3; D possibly corresponds to TRBD1 (6 bases). The CDR3 is made up of 16 amino acids. The V end was cut by 5 bases, the J end by 4 bases, with 19 bases between. The germline V gene encodes CDR1 LNHDA and CDR2 SQIVND (reference sequence).